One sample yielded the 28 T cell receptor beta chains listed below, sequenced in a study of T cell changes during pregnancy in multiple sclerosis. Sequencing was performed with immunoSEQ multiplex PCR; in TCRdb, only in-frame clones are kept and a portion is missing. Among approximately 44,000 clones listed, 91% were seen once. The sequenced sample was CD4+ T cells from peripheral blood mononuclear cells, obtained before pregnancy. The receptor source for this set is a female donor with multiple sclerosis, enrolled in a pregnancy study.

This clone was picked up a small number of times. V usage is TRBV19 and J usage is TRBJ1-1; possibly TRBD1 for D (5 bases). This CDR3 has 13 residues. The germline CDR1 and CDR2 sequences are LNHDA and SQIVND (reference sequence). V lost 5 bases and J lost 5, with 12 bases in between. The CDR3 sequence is CASSFLGGTEAFF. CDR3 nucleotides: TGTGCCAGTAGTTTTCTCGGGGGGACTGAAGCTTTCTTT.

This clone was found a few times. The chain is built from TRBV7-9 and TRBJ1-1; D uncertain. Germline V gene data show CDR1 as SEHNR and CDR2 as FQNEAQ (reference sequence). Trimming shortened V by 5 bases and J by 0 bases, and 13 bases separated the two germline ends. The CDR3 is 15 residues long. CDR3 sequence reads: CASSPPRVLNTEAFF. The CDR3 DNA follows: TGTGCCAGCAGCCCCCCGCGGGTTCTGAACACTGAAGCTTTCTTT.

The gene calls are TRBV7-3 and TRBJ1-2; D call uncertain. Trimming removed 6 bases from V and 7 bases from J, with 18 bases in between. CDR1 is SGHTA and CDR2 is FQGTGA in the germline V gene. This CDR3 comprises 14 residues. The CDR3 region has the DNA TGTGCCAGCAGTACCTCCCGGGGAGAAAGTGGCTACACCTTC. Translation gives CASSTSRGESGYTF.

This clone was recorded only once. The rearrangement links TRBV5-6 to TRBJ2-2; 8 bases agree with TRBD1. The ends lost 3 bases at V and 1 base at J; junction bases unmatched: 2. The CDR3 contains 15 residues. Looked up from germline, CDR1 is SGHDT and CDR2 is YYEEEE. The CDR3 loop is CASSWTGLNTGELFF. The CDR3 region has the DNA TGTGCCAGCAGCTGGACAGGGCTGAACACCGGGGAGCTGTTTTTT.

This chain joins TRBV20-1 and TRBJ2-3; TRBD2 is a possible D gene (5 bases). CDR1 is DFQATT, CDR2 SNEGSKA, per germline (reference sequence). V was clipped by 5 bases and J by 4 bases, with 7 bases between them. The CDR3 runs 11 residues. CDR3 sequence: CSASGADTQYF. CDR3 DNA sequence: TGCAGTGCTTCCGGGGCAGATACGCAGTATTTT.

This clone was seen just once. CDR3 sequence (DNA): TGTGCCAGCAGCTCTCAGGGGTCTAAGCAGCCCCAGCATTTT. Its protein product is CASSSQGSKQPQHF. The gene calls are TRBV7-8 and TRBJ1-5; D might be TRBD1 (6 bases). The CDR3 has 14 residues. Germline CDR1 reads SGHVS; CDR2 reads FQNEAQ. The germline V and J ends were trimmed by 4 bases and 7 bases, with 14 bases remaining between them.

The CDR3 loop is CASSLDRGQNTIYF. CDR3 coding DNA: TGTGCCAGCAGCCTGGACAGGGGGCAGAACACCATATATTTT. The gene calls are TRBV4-2 and TRBJ1-3; 11 bases line up with TRBD1. The CDR3 totals 14 residues. CDR1 LGHNA and CDR2 YNFKEQ come from the germline V gene. Trimming removed 4 bases from V and 7 bases from J; junction bases left unmatched: 3.

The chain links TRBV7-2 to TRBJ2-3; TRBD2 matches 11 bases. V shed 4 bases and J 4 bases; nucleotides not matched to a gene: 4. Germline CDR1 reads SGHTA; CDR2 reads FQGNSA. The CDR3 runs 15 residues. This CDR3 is CASSSTSGGADTQYF. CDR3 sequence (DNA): TGTGCCAGCAGCTCCACTAGCGGGGGTGCAGATACGCAGTATTTT.

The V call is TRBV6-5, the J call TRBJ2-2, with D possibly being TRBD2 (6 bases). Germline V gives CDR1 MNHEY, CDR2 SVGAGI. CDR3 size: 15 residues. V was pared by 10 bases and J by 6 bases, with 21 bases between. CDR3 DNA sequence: TGTGCCAACCCAACCCTCGGGGGAAACGCCGGGGAGCTGTTTTTT. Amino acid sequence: CANPTLGGNAGELFF.

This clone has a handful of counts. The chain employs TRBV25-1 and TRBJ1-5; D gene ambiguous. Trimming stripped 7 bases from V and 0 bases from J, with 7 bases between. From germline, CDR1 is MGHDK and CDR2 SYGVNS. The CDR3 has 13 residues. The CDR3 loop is CASTGNSNQPQHF. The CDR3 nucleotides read TGTGCCAGCACAGGTAATAGCAATCAGCCCCAGCATTTT. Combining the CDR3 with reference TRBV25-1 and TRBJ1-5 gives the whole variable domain EADIYQTPRYLVIGTGKKITLECSQTMGHDKMYWYQQDPGMELHLIHYSYGVNSTEKGDLSSESTVSRIRTEHFPLTLESARPSHTSQYLCASTGNSNQPQHFGDGTRLSIL.

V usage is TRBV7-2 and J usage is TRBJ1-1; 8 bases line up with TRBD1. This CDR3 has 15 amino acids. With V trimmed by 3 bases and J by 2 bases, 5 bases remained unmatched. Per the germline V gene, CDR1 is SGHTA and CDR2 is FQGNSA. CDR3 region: CASSFSGQGNTEAFF. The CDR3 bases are TGTGCCAGCAGCTTCTCAGGACAGGGTAACACTGAAGCTTTCTTT.

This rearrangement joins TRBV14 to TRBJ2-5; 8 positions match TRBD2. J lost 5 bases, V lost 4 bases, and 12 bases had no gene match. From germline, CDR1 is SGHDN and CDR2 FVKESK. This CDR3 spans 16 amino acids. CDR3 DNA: TGTGCCAGCAGCCCCCTTACCGGGGGGGCCCTTGAGACCCAGTACTTC. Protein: CASSPLTGGALETQYF.

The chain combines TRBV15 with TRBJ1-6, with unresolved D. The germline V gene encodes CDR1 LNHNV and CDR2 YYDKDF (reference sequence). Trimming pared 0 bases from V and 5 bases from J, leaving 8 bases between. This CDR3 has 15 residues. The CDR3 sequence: CATSRDVLNNSPLHF. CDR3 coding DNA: TGTGCCACCAGCAGAGACGTACTCAATAATTCACCCCTCCACTTT.

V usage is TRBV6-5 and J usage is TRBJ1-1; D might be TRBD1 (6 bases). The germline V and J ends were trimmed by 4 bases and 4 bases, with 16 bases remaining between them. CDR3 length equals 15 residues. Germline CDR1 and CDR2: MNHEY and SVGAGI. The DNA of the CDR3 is TGTGCCAGCAGTTCCCCCCACAGGGAACTCACTGAAGCTTTCTTT. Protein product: CASSSPHRELTEAFF.

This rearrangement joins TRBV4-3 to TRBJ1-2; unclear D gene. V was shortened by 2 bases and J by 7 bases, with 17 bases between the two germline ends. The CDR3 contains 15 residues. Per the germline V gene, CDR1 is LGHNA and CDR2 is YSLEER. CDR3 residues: CASSQKIPPTSGYTF. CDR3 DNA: TGCGCCAGCAGCCAAAAGATCCCCCCCACTAGTGGCTACACCTTC.

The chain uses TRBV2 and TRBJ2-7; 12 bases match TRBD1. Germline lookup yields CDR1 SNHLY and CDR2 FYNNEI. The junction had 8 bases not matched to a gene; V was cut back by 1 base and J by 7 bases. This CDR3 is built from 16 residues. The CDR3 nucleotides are TGTGCCAGCAGTGAAGGCGGGACAGGGGGCTATAGAGAGCAGTACTTC. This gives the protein CASSEGGTGGYREQYF.

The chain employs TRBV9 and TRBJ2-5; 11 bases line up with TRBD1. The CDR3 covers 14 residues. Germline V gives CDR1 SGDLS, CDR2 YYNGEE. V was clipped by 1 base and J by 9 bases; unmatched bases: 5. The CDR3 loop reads CASSVPGTGGAQYF. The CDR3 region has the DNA TGTGCCAGCAGCGTACCCGGGACAGGGGGGGCCCAGTACTTC.

The CDR3 sequence is CASSLGGGQLMNTEAFF. CDR3 bases: TGTGCCAGCAGCTTAGGAGGGGGACAACTCATGAACACTGAAGCTTTCTTT. This chain connects TRBV7-2 to TRBJ1-1; maybe TRBD1 (6 bases). Germline loops: CDR1 SGHTA, CDR2 FQGNSA. The V gene lost 1 base and the J gene lost 0 bases, with 15 bases spanning the gap. The CDR3 runs 17 residues. Using reference TRBV7-2 and TRBJ1-1 for the parts outside the CDR3, the full variable domain is GAGVSQSPSNKVTEKGKDVELRCDPISGHTALYWYRQSLGQGLEFLIYFQGNSAPDKSGLPSDRFSAERTGGSVSTLTIQRTQQEDSAVYLCASSLGGGQLMNTEAFFGQGTRLTVV.

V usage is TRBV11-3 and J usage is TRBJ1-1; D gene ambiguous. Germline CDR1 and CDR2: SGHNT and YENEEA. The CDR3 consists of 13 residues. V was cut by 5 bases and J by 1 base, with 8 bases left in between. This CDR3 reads CASSEHPNTEAFF. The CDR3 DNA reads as TGTGCCAGCAGCGAACATCCGAACACTGAAGCTTTCTTT.

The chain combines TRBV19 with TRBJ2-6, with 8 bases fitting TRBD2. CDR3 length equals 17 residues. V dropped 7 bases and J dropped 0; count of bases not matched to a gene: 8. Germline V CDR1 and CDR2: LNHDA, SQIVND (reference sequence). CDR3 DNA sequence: TGTGCCAGTACGGGGGGGCACTCACGCTCTGGGGCCAACGTCCTGACTTTC. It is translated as CASTGGHSRSGANVLTF.

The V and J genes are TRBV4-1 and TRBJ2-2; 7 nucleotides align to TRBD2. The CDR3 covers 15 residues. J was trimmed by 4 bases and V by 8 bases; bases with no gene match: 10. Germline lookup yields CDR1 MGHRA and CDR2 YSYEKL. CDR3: CASLSTSLPTGELFF. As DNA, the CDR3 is TGCGCCAGCTTATCGACTAGCTTACCCACCGGGGAGCTGTTTTTT.

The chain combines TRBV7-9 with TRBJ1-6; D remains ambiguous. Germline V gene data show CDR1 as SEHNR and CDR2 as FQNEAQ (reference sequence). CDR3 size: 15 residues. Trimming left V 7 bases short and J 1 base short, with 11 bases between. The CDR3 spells CASTHRGSYNSPLHF. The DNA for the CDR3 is TGTGCCAGCACTCATCGGGGTTCCTATAATTCACCCCTCCACTTT.

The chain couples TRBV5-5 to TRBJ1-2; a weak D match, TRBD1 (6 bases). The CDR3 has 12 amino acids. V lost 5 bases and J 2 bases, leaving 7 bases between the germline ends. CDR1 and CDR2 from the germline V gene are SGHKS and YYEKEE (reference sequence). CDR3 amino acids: CASSTGNYGYTF. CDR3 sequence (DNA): TGTGCCAGCAGTACAGGGAACTATGGCTACACCTTC.

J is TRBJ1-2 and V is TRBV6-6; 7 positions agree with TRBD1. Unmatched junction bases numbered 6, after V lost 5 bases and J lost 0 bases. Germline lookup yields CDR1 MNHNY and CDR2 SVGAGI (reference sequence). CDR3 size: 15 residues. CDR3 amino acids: CASSPPGQPNYGYTF. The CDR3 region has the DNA TGTGCCAGCAGTCCGCCGGGACAGCCTAACTATGGCTACACCTTC.

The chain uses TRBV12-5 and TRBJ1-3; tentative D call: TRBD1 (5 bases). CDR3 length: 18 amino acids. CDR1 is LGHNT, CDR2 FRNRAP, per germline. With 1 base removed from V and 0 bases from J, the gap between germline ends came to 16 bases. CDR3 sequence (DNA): TGTGCTAGTGGTTTGGGAATCGCAGGGTCCCACTCTGGAAACACCATATATTTT. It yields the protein CASGLGIAGSHSGNTIYF.

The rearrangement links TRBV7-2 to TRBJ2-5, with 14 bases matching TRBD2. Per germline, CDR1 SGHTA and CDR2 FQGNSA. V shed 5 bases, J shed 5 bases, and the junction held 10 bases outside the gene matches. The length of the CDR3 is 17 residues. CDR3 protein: CASSRLRTSGGPETQYF. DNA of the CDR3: TGTGCCAGCAGCCGACTTAGGACTAGCGGGGGGCCCGAGACCCAGTACTTC.

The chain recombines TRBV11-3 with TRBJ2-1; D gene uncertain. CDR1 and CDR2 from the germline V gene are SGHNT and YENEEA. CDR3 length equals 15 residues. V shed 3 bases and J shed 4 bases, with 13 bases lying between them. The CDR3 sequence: CASSFRSGTYNEQFF. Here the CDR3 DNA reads TGTGCCAGCAGCTTCCGCTCAGGCACGTACAATGAGCAGTTCTTC.

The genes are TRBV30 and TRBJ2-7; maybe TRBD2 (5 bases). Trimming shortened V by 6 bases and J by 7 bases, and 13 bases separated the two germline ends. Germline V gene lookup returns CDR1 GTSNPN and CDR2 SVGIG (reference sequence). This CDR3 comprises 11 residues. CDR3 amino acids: CACRRSGEQYF. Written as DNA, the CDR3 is TGTGCCTGCCGGAGGTCGGGGGAGCAGTACTTC.